This T cell receptor beta chain was captured in a study of Graves' ophthalmopathy and Graves' hyperthyroidism. The table lists this clonotype with many counts. Symptoms, serum thyroxine and TRAb, thyroid ultrasound, and orbital computed tomography formed the diagnostic basis. V shed 4 bases and J shed 0 bases, with 9 bases lying between them. The CDR3 sequence is 14 residues long. CDR1 is LGHDT and CDR2 is YNNKEL in the germline V gene (reference sequence). TCR beta CDR3 regions were amplified from RNA transcripts. Second-round multiplex PCR followed a first-round RT-PCR using HTBI primers. TCRdb re-called the multiplex PCR reads through MiXCR, storing one row per CDR3 protein. The sample lists roughly 500,000 distinct CDR3 sequences; under 15% were seen once.

The sample consisted of blood. The chain carries TRBV3-1 and TRBJ1-1; D uncertain. The sequence was collected from a young woman with Graves' ophthalmopathy. The CDR3 loop is CASSPLAMNTEAFF. The CDR3 nucleotides are TGTGCCAGCAGCCCCCTAGCCATGAACACTGAAGCTTTCTTT.